This record looks at one T cell receptor beta chain sequence and its context. Germline lookup yields CDR1 SEHNR and CDR2 FQNEAQ (reference sequence). V lost 5 bases, J lost 5 bases, and 8 bases stayed unmatched. The CDR3 runs to 16 residues. Unique molecular identifiers were used to barcode this TCRbeta library. In TCRdb, the PCR reads were re-called with MiXCR into one record per CDR3 protein. The sample yields 490,000 or so distinct CDR3 sequences, around 13% seen once. The entry originates in a study of T-cell reconstitution after alpha-beta-depleted transplantation in children. The chain recombines TRBV7-9 with TRBJ1-4; 10 nucleotides align to TRBD1. This receptor was taken from a human donor who donated a stem cell graft to a child with combined immunodeficiency. Sequencing was performed on PBMCs from the stem cell graft donor, taken from the stem cell graft. The CDR3 sequence: CASSKGQGEENEKLFF. The CDR3 nucleotides read TGTGCCAGCAGCAAAGGACAGGGGGAGGAGAATGAAAAACTGTTTTTT.